One sample yielded the 4 T cell receptor beta chains listed below, sequenced in a study of cytomegalovirus exposure and HLA in healthy donors. Use of 60 Vbeta and 13 Jbeta primers characterized the PCR. The repertoire was sequenced with immunoSEQ multiplex PCR; TCRdb's copy has only in-frame clones and lacks some. This table holds nearly 200,000 clones. The sequenced material came from PBMCs. The receptors shown here come from a boy between 10 and 17 years old in good health and CMV-seronegative.

The chain's CDR3 is CASSLGGGKQFF. As DNA, the CDR3 is TGTGCCAGCAGCTTGGGGGGAGGAAAGCAGTTCTTC. This chain uses TRBV5-6 with TRBJ2-1, with D possibly being TRBD2 (6 bases). Germline-derived CDR1 and CDR2 are SGHDT and YYEEEE. V dropped 0 bases and J dropped 11 bases, with 9 bases sitting between them. The CDR3 covers 12 residues. The variable domain in full, with the rest retrieved from reference TRBV5-6 and TRBJ2-1, is DAGVTQSPTHLIKTRGQQVTLRCSPKSGHDTVSWYQQALGQGPQFIFQYYEEEERQRGNFPDRFSGHQFPNYSSELNVNALLLGDSALYLCASSLGGGKQFFGPGTRLTVL.

This chain links TRBV6-5 with TRBJ2-7; 7 positions agree with TRBD1. This CDR3 region has 14 residues. CDR1 is MNHEY, CDR2 SVGAGI, per germline. V lost 6 bases to trimming and J lost 0 bases; unmatched junction nucleotides: 5. The CDR3 nucleotides read TGTGCCAGCAGCTTACAGGGGAGCTCCTACGAGCAGTACTTC. It specifies CASSLQGSSYEQYF.

V is TRBV6-5 and J is TRBJ2-5; TRBD1 agrees at 9 bases. Germline V gene sequence: CDR1 MNHEY, CDR2 SVGAGI. The V and J ends lost 6 bases and 1 base, in that order; junction bases with no gene match: 3. The CDR3 spans 14 residues. The CDR3 DNA follows: TGTGCCAGCAGGACAGGGGGGAGCCAAGAGACCCAGTACTTC. Translated, it gives CASRTGGSQETQYF.

The genes are TRBV27 and TRBJ1-6; TRBD1 agrees at 7 bases. The CDR3 length is 16 residues. Trimming removed 6 bases from V and 8 bases from J; junction bases left unmatched: 13. Germline loops: CDR1 MNHEY, CDR2 SMNVEV (reference sequence). CDR3 sequence: CASRPLGGTGDSPLHF. The CDR3 region has the DNA TGTGCCAGCAGACCGTTAGGGGGAACAGGGGATTCACCCCTCCACTTT.